The 9 T cell receptor beta chains in this list originate from one sample, sequenced in a study of shared clonotypes between healthy human individuals. The method was immunoSEQ multiplex PCR; TCRdb's version includes in-frame clones alone and lacks a portion of them. The table lists 630,000 or so clones, 95% to 98% of them singletons, with 0.25% to 0.35% in the top ten. It was CD45RO-negative cells, positively selected for CCR7, that made up naive CD8 cells, with terminally differentiated effector memory CD45RA+ cells excluded. The source material was naive CD8+ T cells sorted from blood. The receptor source for this set is a man younger than 45 in good health.

The genes are TRBV27 and TRBJ1-2; no clear D. V was shortened by 6 bases and J by 5 bases, with 13 bases between the two germline ends. The CDR3 is 13 amino acids. Germline loops: CDR1 MNHEY, CDR2 SMNVEV (reference sequence). The chain's CDR3 is CASRGWAAYGYTF. The DNA of the CDR3 is TGTGCCAGCAGGGGTTGGGCAGCTTATGGCTACACCTTC.

Of note for this clone: The junction does not match germline at one end; this may be a read error. The chain couples TRBV7-6 to TRBJ2-1; D remains ambiguous. CDR3 size: 13 residues. Germline V CDR1 and CDR2: SGHVS, FNYEAQ. The CDR3 region is CASSSTGYSEQFF. The CDR3 DNA reads as TGTGCCAGCAGTTCCACGGGTTACAGTGAGCAGTTCTTC.

The rearrangement links TRBV28 to TRBJ2-5; D not certain. Germline V lookup: CDR1 MDHEN, CDR2 SYDVKM. Trimming left V 5 bases short and J 5 bases short, with 15 bases between. The CDR3 is made up of 14 amino acids. This CDR3 reads CASSPPQLTETQYF. In DNA form, the CDR3 reads TGTGCCAGCAGTCCCCCCCAACTGACGGAGACCCAGTACTTC. Full variable domain (missing parts from reference TRBV28 and TRBJ2-5): DVKVTQSSRYLVKRTGEKVFLECVQDMDHENMFWYRQDPGLGLRLIYFSYDVKMKEKGDIPEGYSVSREKKERFSLILESASTNQTSMYLCASSPPQLTETQYFGPGTRLLVL.

This chain joins TRBV18 and TRBJ2-7; D not resolved. This CDR3 has 13 residues. Germline V gene data show CDR1 as KGHSH and CDR2 as LQKENI. V shed 0 bases and J shed 7 bases, with 10 bases lying between them. The CDR3 DNA follows: TGTGCCAGCTCACCACCGAACGAGCCTGAGCAGTACTTC. Translated, it gives CASSPPNEPEQYF.

The rearrangement joins TRBV19 to TRBJ1-5; D may be TRBD1 (6 bases). Per the germline V gene, CDR1 is LNHDA and CDR2 is SQIVND (reference sequence). This CDR3 spans 13 amino acids. Trimming cost V 3 bases and J 7 bases, with 10 bases left between them. CDR3 region: CASSIMQGQPQHF. The CDR3 coding sequence is TGTGCCAGTAGTATCATGCAGGGGCAGCCCCAGCATTTT.

The V and J genes are TRBV21-1 and TRBJ2-7; TRBD1 was called by the table and not checked on the DNA. TRBV21-1 is flagged as a pseudogene. The CDR3 is 17 amino acids. The CDR3 nucleotides read TGTGCCAGCAGCAAAAAACCGACCGGGACAGCAAACTACGAGCAGTACTTC. This translates into CASSKKPTGTANYEQYF.

The chain is built from TRBV27 and TRBJ2-2; 9 bases fit TRBD2. The V gene end was trimmed by 3 bases and the J gene end by 7 bases; junction bases not matched to a gene: 9. Per the germline V gene, CDR1 is MNHEY and CDR2 is SMNVEV (reference sequence). The CDR3 has 16 residues. The CDR3 loop is CASSFLGTSLYGELFF. The CDR3 coding sequence is TGTGCCAGCAGTTTCTTGGGGACTAGCCTGTACGGGGAGCTGTTTTTT.

The genes are TRBV11-2 and TRBJ2-1; 11 bases agree with TRBD2. The length of the CDR3 is 15 residues. CDR1 and CDR2 from the germline V gene are SGHAT and FQNNGV. The V and J ends lost 5 bases and 5 bases, in that order; junction bases with no gene match: 5. The CDR3 nucleotides are TGTGCCAGCAGCCTCGGACTAGCGGGTGACAATGAGCAGTTCTTC. This sequence encodes CASSLGLAGDNEQFF.

V is TRBV18 and J is TRBJ1-2; 7 positions match TRBD1. The CDR3 totals 18 residues. The V segment lost 6 bases and the J segment 8 bases; nucleotides outside the gene matches: 24. Germline-derived CDR1 and CDR2 are KGHSH and LQKENI. CDR3 region: CASSDAGQTLSFKLGYTF. CDR3 sequence (DNA): TGTGCCAGCTCCGATGCGGGACAGACGCTGAGCTTTAAATTGGGCTACACCTTC.